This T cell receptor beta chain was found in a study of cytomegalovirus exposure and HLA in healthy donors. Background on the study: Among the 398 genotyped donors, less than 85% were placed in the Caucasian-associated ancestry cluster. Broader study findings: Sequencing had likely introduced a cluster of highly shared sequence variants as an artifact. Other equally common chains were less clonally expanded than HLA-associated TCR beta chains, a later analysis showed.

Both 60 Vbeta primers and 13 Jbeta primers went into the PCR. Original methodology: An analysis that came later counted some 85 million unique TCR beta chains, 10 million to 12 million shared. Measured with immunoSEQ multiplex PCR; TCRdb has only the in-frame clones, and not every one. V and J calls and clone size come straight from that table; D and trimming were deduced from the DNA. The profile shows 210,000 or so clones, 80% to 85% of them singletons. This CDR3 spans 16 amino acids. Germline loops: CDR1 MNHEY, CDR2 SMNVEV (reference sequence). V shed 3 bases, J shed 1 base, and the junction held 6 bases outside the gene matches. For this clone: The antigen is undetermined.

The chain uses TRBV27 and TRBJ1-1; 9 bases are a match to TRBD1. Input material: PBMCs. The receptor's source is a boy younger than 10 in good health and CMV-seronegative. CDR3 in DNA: TGTGCCAGCAGTTTGTGGACAGGGGCTCGGAACACTGAAGCTTTCTTT. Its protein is CASSLWTGARNTEAFF.